This TCR beta chain was retrieved from a study of T cell repertoires in cytomegalovirus infection. Study-wide findings and caveats: Ex vivo responses were dominated by HLA-C-restricted CMV-specific TCR beta clonotypes. Carriers of CMV and the relevant HLA type were discriminated by public TCR beta frequency.

On this clonotype: As yet, its antigen is unknown.

One entry per CDR3 protein, called by TCRdb with MiXCR from the reads. The data hold under 200,000 distinct CDR3 sequences, with 17% observed a single time. This receptor was obtained from a human donor in good health (CMV status not recorded). Some clones in this sample may be carry-over from other donors' samples. Material for sequencing was CD8+ T cells from PBMCs.

DNA of the CDR3: TGTGCCAGCAGCTTAGGAGGGAGCTCCAACGACGAGCAGTACTTC. Its protein is CASSLGGSSNDEQYF. This rearrangement joins TRBV7-9 to TRBJ2-7; tentative D call: TRBD2 (5 bases). Trimming removed 1 base from V and 5 bases from J, with 15 bases in between. The germline CDR1 and CDR2 sequences are SEHNR and FQNEAQ (reference sequence). This CDR3 contains 15 residues.